This TCR beta chain is drawn from a study of blood T cell repertoires in COVID-19. The overall study: Samples of COVID-19 (acute and convalescent) were obtained from the United States, Italy and Spain. Sample material is recorded as cDNA or gDNA derived from T cells, B-cell-depleted T cells, or PBMCs.

Authors' analysis steps: Estimation of nucleated cell counts was performed using reference gene primer amplification. Produced via immunoSEQ multiplex PCR; TCRdb's table is partial and in-frame only. The DNA gave D and trimming, while V, J and clone size come from that table. The table has around 93,000 clones, around 81% seen once; the top ten hold around 4%. V was trimmed by 8 bases and J by 1 base, leaving 19 bases between them. Germline lookup yields CDR1 MNHEY and CDR2 SMNVEV (reference sequence). The CDR3 is 16 amino acids. This chain joins TRBV27 and TRBJ2-3, with D possibly TRBD2 on 5 matching bases. The source material was peripheral blood. The sequence was collected from a man in his 60s with acute or convalescent COVID-19. The CDR3 here is CASVLRSQRGTDTQYF. The CDR3 DNA sequence: TGTGCCAGCGTACTCCGTAGCCAGAGGGGCACAGATACGCAGTATTTT.